The 3 T cell receptor beta chains below were found in one sample sequenced in a study of cytomegalovirus exposure and HLA in healthy donors. It was with 60 Vbeta and 13 Jbeta primers that the PCR ran. Data came from immunoSEQ multiplex PCR; TCRdb stores just in-frame clones and leaves some out. The table has some 170,000 clones, 75% to 80% seen once; the top ten hold 6.3%. Sequenced input: PBMCs. These receptors all stem from a man aged 40-49 years in good health and CMV-seropositive.

The V gene is TRBV6-9, the J gene TRBJ2-7, with 7 bases fitting TRBD1. Germline lookup yields CDR1 MNHGY and CDR2 SVAAGI. The V gene end was trimmed by 7 bases and the J gene end by 2 bases; junction bases not matched to a gene: 11. This CDR3 spans 15 amino acids. CDR3 DNA sequence: TGTGCCAGCATTCGGAGCCGGACAGGAACCTACGAGCAGTACTTC. Translating gives CASIRSRTGTYEQYF.

The chain joins TRBV9 to TRBJ2-5; tentatively, D is TRBD2 (5 bases). V gave up 2 bases and J gave up 5 bases, with 13 bases separating them. Germline CDR1 and CDR2: SGDLS and YYNGEE. The CDR3 runs 14 residues. The CDR3 region has the DNA TGTGCCAGCAGCGTCTCGCGAGGGTTTGAGACCCAGTACTTC. Protein: CASSVSRGFETQYF.

This chain links TRBV5-6 with TRBJ1-2; D is perhaps TRBD1 (6 bases). Looked up from germline, CDR1 is SGHDT and CDR2 is YYEEEE. Trimming cost V 0 bases and J 7 bases, with 13 bases left between them. CDR3 length equals 14 residues. CDR3 sequence (DNA): TGTGCCAGCAGCTTGGATACAGGGCTTACTGGCTACACCTTC. It yields the protein CASSLDTGLTGYTF.